Shown below are 8 T cell receptor beta chains from a single sample sequenced in a study of a mutant IDH1 vaccine in newly diagnosed glioma. The protocol was immunoSEQ multiplex PCR, while the TCRdb copy is restricted to in-frame clones and leaves out a portion. In the table there are tens of thousands of clones, 65% to 85% of which are singletons. Time point noted: week 23, last vaccination. A single vaccine dose contained 300 ug of mutant IDH1 20-mer peptide, and topical imiquimod was used with it. These receptors' antigens are unknown. This material consisted of PBMCs, taken from a glioma patient whose treatment included an IDH1 peptide vaccine. The receptors were sampled from a woman under 30 with glioma.

CDR3: CASSLDPGYQPQHF. CDR3 nucleotide sequence: TGTGCCAGCAGCTTGGACCCGGGTTATCAGCCCCAGCATTTT. The chain links TRBV5-5 to TRBJ1-5; D gene ambiguous. V dropped 0 bases and J dropped 5 bases, with 9 bases sitting between them. CDR1 and CDR2 from the germline V gene are SGHKS and YYEKEE (reference sequence). This CDR3 is built from 14 residues.

The V gene is TRBV29-1, the J gene TRBJ2-3, with TRBD2 matching 10 bases. Germline-derived CDR1 and CDR2 are SQVTM and ANQGSEA. Unmatched junction bases numbered 3, after V lost 4 bases and J lost 5 bases. The CDR3 sequence is 13 residues long. CDR3: CSVVSSGGDTQYF. CDR3 nucleotides: TGCAGCGTTGTGTCTAGCGGGGGAGATACGCAGTATTTT.

This rearrangement joins TRBV29-1 to TRBJ2-1, with a tentative D call TRBD2 (5 bases). This CDR3 is 14 amino acids long. The germline CDR1 and CDR2 sequences are SQVTM and ANQGSEA. The V end lost 6 bases, the J end lost 0 bases, and 12 bases lay between the germline ends. CDR3 sequence reads: CSVPGSSSYNEQFF. In DNA, the CDR3 is TGCAGCGTCCCGGGATCGAGCTCCTACAATGAGCAGTTCTTC.

The chain links TRBV29-1 to TRBJ1-4; D is possibly TRBD1 (6 bases). CDR1 SQVTM and CDR2 ANQGSEA come from the germline V gene. The V end lost 4 bases, the J end lost 6 bases, and 12 bases lay between the germline ends. The length of the CDR3 is 13 residues. The DNA of the CDR3 is TGCAGCGTTGTGGGGGGCAGGGATGAAAAACTGTTTTTT. Translation: CSVVGGRDEKLFF.

The chain joins TRBV9 to TRBJ1-1, with D possibly matching TRBD1 (6 bases). Trimming stripped 6 bases from V and 1 base from J, with 22 bases between. The CDR3 is made up of 17 amino acids. In germline, CDR1 is SGDLS, CDR2 YYNGEE. The CDR3: CASIFRGRGKKNTEAFF. CDR3 DNA sequence: TGTGCCAGCATCTTCCGGGGCAGGGGAAAAAAGAACACTGAAGCTTTCTTT.

About this clone itself: The sample carries other DNA sequences with the same CDR3. V is TRBV5-6 and J is TRBJ2-1, with 8 bases that match TRBD2. The CDR3 totals 15 residues. With 0 bases clipped from V and 4 bases from J, the junction kept 3 bases outside the gene matches. Per the germline V gene, CDR1 is SGHDT and CDR2 is YYEEEE. CDR3 sequence: CASSLGLAGYNEQFF. The CDR3 nucleotides are TGTGCCAGCAGCTTGGGTCTAGCGGGTTACAATGAGCAGTTCTTC.

A single count supports this clone. As DNA, the CDR3 is TGTGCCAGTAGTTTCCGACAGGGGAATAACTATGGCTACACCTTC. It is translated as CASSFRQGNNYGYTF. The chain uses TRBV19 and TRBJ1-2; TRBD1 matches 8 bases. Germline CDR1 LNHDA, CDR2 SQIVND (reference sequence). V lost 5 bases to trimming and J lost 1 base; unmatched junction nucleotides: 6. CDR3 length equals 15 residues.

The table lists this clone with a count of one. The chain carries TRBV5-4 and TRBJ2-7; 13 bases match TRBD2. This CDR3 is built from 15 residues. Germline CDR1 SGHNT, CDR2 YYREEE (reference sequence). The trim removed 2 bases at V and 4 bases at J, leaving 3 bases unmatched. DNA for the CDR3: TGTGCCAGCAGCTTCGGACTAGCGGGAGCGTACGAGCAGTACTTC. It is translated as CASSFGLAGAYEQYF.